Listed below are T cell receptor beta chains from one sample, sequenced in a study of OX40 agonist ivuxolimab in advanced cancers. Method: immunoSEQ multiplex PCR; TCRdb's copy keeps in-frame clones and lacks some. The sample shows roughly 53,000 clones, under 90% of them seen only once. The sequencing used CD4+ or CD8+ T cells sorted from blood, collected in a trial of the OX40 agonist ivuxolimab. The receptors here all came from an adult with an advanced solid tumor such as melanoma, head and neck, liver or kidney cancer. The CDR3 runs from the conserved cysteine through the conserved F or W. D genes are given only for firm matches. Some rows mark clone size as missing; the rest say once, few, many or name a class of expanded clone.

d_call clone_size v_call cdr3_aa
TRBD1 - TRBV19 CASSMVLWGQGAAGANVLTF
- - TRBV7-6 CASSLVMSPDQKLFF
- - TRBV5-1 CASSRGEGREPQHF
- - TRBV7-2 CASSLARYPSYEQYF
TRBD2 - TRBV5-1 CASSPNGLAGDNEQFF
- - TRBV20-1 CSATDAVEAFF
- - TRBV4-2 CASSQSLAPSSYEQYF
- - TRBV9 CASSTITPKTDGYTF
- - TRBV18 CASSPPGEQFF
- - TRBV13 CASSSTLYNEQFF
- - TRBV5-8 CASSLVGGRMGTDTQYF
TRBD1 - TRBV5-4 CASSSGQVNTEAFF
- - TRBV28 CASSLGGGGYEQYF
- - TRBV4-1 CASSQSRDYNQPQHF
- - TRBV28 CASQVNTEAFF
- - TRBV19 CASSPGGSSYNEQFF
- - TRBV18 CASSPPGGGETQYF
TRBD1 - TRBV7-9 CASRRTGVDVGELFF
- - TRBV7-3 CASSLLAHNNSPLHF
- - TRBV9 CASSPRGDNYGYTF
TRBD2 once TRBV5-1 CASSLTGRAGLADTQYF
- - TRBV7-2 CASSFGQSNQPQHF
TRBD1 - TRBV19 CASSSGTAMETQYF
- - TRBV10-2 CASSESRTVSEKLFF
- - TRBV10-3 CAISHSMDQPQHF
TRBD2 - TRBV11-3 CASSLAGGWADTQYF
TRBD2 - TRBV19 CASSIASSGRMSYEQYF
- - TRBV11-2 CASSLEGGRGYYNEQFF
- - TRBV5-4 CASSRRGSGLYTDTQYF
TRBD2 - TRBV28 CASSLWRAGALEETQYF
TRBD1 - TRBV9 CASSVEQGTNYGYTF
- - TRBV4-1 CASRLGVGRADTQYF
TRBD1 - TRBV5-1 CASSITGQGNTGELFF
TRBD1 - TRBV27 CASSLSGGRIGELFF
TRBD1 - TRBV2 CASSESGTGGADTQYF